The 18 T cell receptor beta chains given below trace back to one sample, sequenced in a study of blood T cell dynamics during melanoma immunotherapy. Assay: immunoSEQ multiplex PCR; the TCRdb copy retains only in-frame clones and omits some. In the table there are 20,000 to 30,000 clones, around 88% of which are singletons. The time point here: pre-treatment baseline. This specimen consisted of blood, obtained from a patient treated with checkpoint blockade. The receptors shown here come from a human donor with melanoma.

V is TRBV5-1 and J is TRBJ2-1; 10 nucleotides match TRBD1. The CDR3 length is 15 residues. The germline V gene has CDR1 SGHRS and CDR2 YFSETQ. V was pared by 0 bases and J by 7 bases, with 4 bases of the junction left unmatched. This CDR3 is CASSLVGQGTNEQFF. CDR3 bases: TGCGCCAGCAGCTTGGTGGGACAGGGGACAAATGAGCAGTTCTTC.

The rearrangement links TRBV19 to TRBJ2-2, with 13 nucleotides matching TRBD2. The CDR3 is 16 residues long. J gave up 4 bases and V 4 bases, and 3 bases lay outside the gene matches. Germline CDR1 and CDR2: LNHDA and SQIVND (reference sequence). This CDR3 reads CASSRTSGSSTGELFF. DNA of the CDR3: TGTGCCAGTAGTAGGACTAGCGGGAGTAGCACCGGGGAGCTGTTTTTT.

This chain joins TRBV7-9 and TRBJ2-1; 10 nucleotides line up with TRBD2. Germline CDR1 SEHNR, CDR2 FQNEAQ (reference sequence). V was pared by 5 bases and J by 5 bases, with 12 bases of the junction left unmatched. This CDR3 contains 17 residues. CDR3 sequence (DNA): TGTGCCAGCAGCCGGACCCTAGCGGGAGTATCCCACAATGAGCAGTTCTTC. It yields the protein CASSRTLAGVSHNEQFF.

The chain combines TRBV19 with TRBJ2-1, with D tentatively TRBD1 or TRBD2 (6 bases each). CDR1 and CDR2 (germline): LNHDA, SQIVND (reference sequence). The CDR3 sequence is 13 residues long. With 7 bases removed from V and 7 bases from J, the gap between germline ends came to 14 bases. Here the CDR3 DNA reads TGTGCCAGTAAGCGCGGGACAAATAATGAGCAGTTCTTC. The encoded protein is CASKRGTNNEQFF.

This chain joins TRBV5-1 and TRBJ2-7; TRBD2 matches 8 bases. With 0 bases clipped from V and 7 bases from J, the junction kept 9 bases outside the gene matches. The CDR3 is 15 residues long. CDR1 is SGHRS, CDR2 YFSETQ, per germline. This CDR3 is CASSLVAGGLTEQYF. The DNA of the CDR3 is TGCGCCAGCAGCTTGGTGGCGGGAGGATTAACTGAGCAGTACTTC.

The chain has TRBV2 and TRBJ2-5; 11 positions match TRBD2. Matching the DNA end better, TRBJ2-7 makes the J call doubtful. The CDR3 is made up of 16 amino acids. CDR1 and CDR2 from the germline V gene are SNHLY and FYNNEI. The CDR3 loop reads CASRASGGIGAYEQYF. In DNA form, the CDR3 reads TGTGCCAGCAGGGCTAGCGGGGGGATCGGGGCATACGAGCAGTACTTC.

The chain carries TRBV19 and TRBJ2-7; D is unresolved. Looked up from germline, CDR1 is LNHDA and CDR2 is SQIVND (reference sequence). This CDR3 is built from 15 residues. Trimming pared 4 bases from V and 6 bases from J, leaving 19 bases between. This CDR3 is CASSRELRALGEQYF. The CDR3 nucleotides read TGTGCCAGTAGTAGGGAACTACGGGCATTAGGCGAGCAGTACTTC.

This clone has a handful of counts. CDR3 sequence (DNA): TGTGCCAGCAGTTACTGGACAGGGGATGGCTACACCTTC. The encoded protein is CASSYWTGDGYTF. The chain is built from TRBV6-5 and TRBJ1-2; 9 positions agree with TRBD1. The CDR3 loop spans 13 amino acids. Looked up from germline, CDR1 is MNHEY and CDR2 is SVGAGI. V lost 1 base and J lost 6; bases outside the gene matches: 0.

The chain has TRBV11-2 and TRBJ2-7; D call uncertain. In germline, CDR1 is SGHAT, CDR2 FQNNGV. The V gene lost 1 base and the J gene lost 5 bases, with 12 bases spanning the gap. This CDR3 contains 14 residues. The chain's CDR3 is CASSLVTTANEQYF. In DNA form, the CDR3 reads TGTGCCAGCAGCTTAGTCACCACAGCCAACGAGCAGTACTTC.

The J gene is TRBJ2-1, the V gene TRBV27, with D perhaps matching TRBD1 (7 bases). Germline V gene data show CDR1 as MNHEY and CDR2 as SMNVEV (reference sequence). Between the trimmed V and J ends, which lost 8 bases and 3 bases, there was a span of 11 bases. The CDR3 has 13 residues. The CDR3 nucleotides read TGTGCCAGCGGAGGGACAGTCTACAATGAGCAGTTCTTC. Residues: CASGGTVYNEQFF.

This clone was counted once. V gene TRBV27 combines with J gene TRBJ2-7; 10 bases map to TRBD2. The CDR3 runs to 16 residues. Trimming cost V 3 bases and J 7 bases; bases outside gene matches: 12. Germline values: CDR1 MNHEY, CDR2 SMNVEV (reference sequence). In DNA, the CDR3 is TGTGCCAGCAGTTTCGGGGGAGCGGGAGGGGTCTGGGAGCAGTACTTC. It translates to CASSFGGAGGVWEQYF.

V gene TRBV28 combines with J gene TRBJ1-6, with D possibly being TRBD1 (6 bases). This CDR3 has 12 residues. CDR1 and CDR2 (germline): MDHEN, SYDVKM. V was pared by 5 bases and J by 13 bases, with 12 bases between. For the CDR3, the DNA is TGTGCCAGCAGTCCCACAGGGTTGCCCCTCCACTTT. Translating gives CASSPTGLPLHF.

This clone was found a few times. The chain joins TRBV2 to TRBJ1-5; D unclear. V lost 1 base and J lost 0, with 13 bases in between. This CDR3 spans 17 amino acids. Germline V gene sequence: CDR1 SNHLY, CDR2 FYNNEI. The CDR3 DNA is TGTGCCAGCAGTGAAGAAGTGACAACCGATAGCAATCAGCCCCAGCATTTT. This translates into CASSEEVTTDSNQPQHF.

The V and J genes are TRBV7-6 and TRBJ2-5, with 11 bases that match TRBD2. CDR1 SGHVS and CDR2 FNYEAQ come from the germline V gene. The CDR3 consists of 17 residues. Trimming cost V 6 bases and J 0 bases; bases outside gene matches: 9. The CDR3 loop is CASRSGTSGQYQETQYF. CDR3 nucleotides: TGTGCCAGCAGGTCCGGGACTAGCGGACAGTACCAAGAGACCCAGTACTTC.

V usage is TRBV7-9 and J usage is TRBJ2-1, with D possibly TRBD1 on 6 matching bases. V was clipped by 5 bases and J by 5 bases, with 16 bases between them. This CDR3 is 15 amino acids long. The germline gives CDR1 SEHNR, CDR2 FQNEAQ (reference sequence). The CDR3 loop reads CASSRRWTAHNEQFF. CDR3 sequence (DNA): TGTGCCAGCAGCAGACGGTGGACAGCCCACAATGAGCAGTTCTTC.

This sequence joins TRBV6-6 and TRBJ2-2; 8 bases are a match to TRBD2. The CDR3 consists of 14 residues. Germline CDR1 MNHNY, CDR2 SVGAGI (reference sequence). V was clipped by 5 bases and J by 4 bases; unmatched bases: 3. The CDR3 here is CASSKSGSTGELFF. In DNA form, the CDR3 reads TGTGCCAGCAGTAAAAGCGGGAGCACCGGGGAGCTGTTTTTT.

This chain connects TRBV5-6 to TRBJ1-2, with 12 nucleotides matching TRBD1. Germline trimming cut 2 bases from V and 4 bases from J; bases unmatched to any gene: 6. The CDR3 has 16 amino acids. Germline CDR1 is SGHDT and CDR2 is YYEEEE. CDR3: CASSFWDRGLSYGYTF. CDR3 nucleotides: TGTGCCAGCAGCTTTTGGGACAGGGGGCTGAGCTATGGCTACACCTTC.

The chain is built from TRBV11-3 and TRBJ2-5; 10 bases are shared with TRBD1. There are 16 residues in the CDR3. V shed 5 bases, J shed 3 bases, and the junction held 9 bases outside the gene matches. Germline CDR1 SGHNT, CDR2 YENEEA. In DNA, the CDR3 is TGTGCCAGCAGCCGATTTAGTGGGACAGGGGAAGAGACCCAGTACTTC. This sequence encodes CASSRFSGTGEETQYF.